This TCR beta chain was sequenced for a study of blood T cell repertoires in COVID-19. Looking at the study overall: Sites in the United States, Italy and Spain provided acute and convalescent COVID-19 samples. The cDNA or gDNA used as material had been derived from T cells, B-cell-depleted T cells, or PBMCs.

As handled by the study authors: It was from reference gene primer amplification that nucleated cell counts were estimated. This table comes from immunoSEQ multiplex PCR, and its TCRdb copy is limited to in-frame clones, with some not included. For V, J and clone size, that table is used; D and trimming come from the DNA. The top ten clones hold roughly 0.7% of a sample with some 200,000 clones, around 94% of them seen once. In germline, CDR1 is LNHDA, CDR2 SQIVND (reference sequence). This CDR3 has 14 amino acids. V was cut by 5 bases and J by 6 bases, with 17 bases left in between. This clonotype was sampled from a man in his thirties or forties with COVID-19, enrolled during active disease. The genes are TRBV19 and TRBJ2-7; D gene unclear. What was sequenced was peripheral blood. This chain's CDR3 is CASSSPGEILEQYF. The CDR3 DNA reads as TGTGCCAGTAGTTCCCCCGGAGAGATACTCGAGCAGTACTTC.